Following are 9 T cell receptor beta chains from one sample sequenced in a study of T-cell reconstitution after alpha-beta-depleted transplantation in children. Preparing the TCRbeta library involved the use of unique molecular identifiers. TCRdb reprocessed the PCR reads via MiXCR and lists one record per CDR3 protein. The table includes about 410,000 distinct CDR3 sequences, 20% detected once. This specimen consisted of PBMCs from the stem cell graft donor, obtained from the stem cell graft. The source of these receptors is a human donor who donated a stem cell graft to a child with acute myeloid leukemia.

Only a few counts were recorded for this clonotype. V is TRBV20-1 and J is TRBJ2-7; no firm D call. This CDR3 contains 14 residues. V was clipped by 0 bases and J by 3 bases, with 12 bases between them. Germline CDR1 DFQATT, CDR2 SNEGSKA (reference sequence). CDR3 in amino acids: CSARDIKVNYEQYF. The CDR3 bases are TGCAGTGCTAGAGATATAAAAGTCAACTACGAGCAGTACTTC.

This clonotype was observed a few times. The rearrangement joins TRBV6-5 to TRBJ2-7; unclear D gene. CDR3 length: 13 residues. V lost 8 bases and J 3 bases, leaving 14 bases between the germline ends. Germline lookup yields CDR1 MNHEY and CDR2 SVGAGI. CDR3 region: CASRLRASYEQYF. The CDR3 DNA is TGTGCCAGCCGACTGCGTGCTAGCTACGAGCAGTACTTC.

This clonotype was observed at least ten times. The chain employs TRBV29-1 and TRBJ2-7; D gene uncertain. CDR3 size: 13 residues. Looked up from germline, CDR1 is SQVTM and CDR2 is ANQGSEA. V lost 4 bases, J lost 4 bases, and 14 bases lay in between. In DNA form, the CDR3 reads TGCAGCGTTGTGGTGACGCATCCTTACGAGCAGTACTTC. Amino acid sequence: CSVVVTHPYEQYF.

V usage is TRBV10-3 and J usage is TRBJ2-3; TRBD2 matches at 7 bases. This CDR3 contains 16 residues. CDR1 and CDR2 from the germline V gene are ENHRY and SYGVKD. The trim removed 7 bases at V and 0 bases at J, leaving 10 bases unmatched. CDR3 nucleotide sequence: TGTGCCATCACGGCGGGTGCGGGAGTCAGCACAGATACGCAGTATTTT. This translates into CAITAGAGVSTDTQYF.

This clonotype was counted many times. The chain recombines TRBV29-1 with TRBJ2-1; a possible D gene is TRBD2 (7 bases). In germline, CDR1 is SQVTM, CDR2 ANQGSEA. With 3 bases removed from V and 8 bases from J, the gap between germline ends came to 11 bases. The CDR3 contains 12 residues. The CDR3 bases are TGCAGCGTTGATGGGGGGGGCGATGAGCAGTTCTTC. As protein: CSVDGGGDEQFF.

The J gene is TRBJ2-1, the V gene TRBV7-3, with 11 bases fitting TRBD2. V lost 8 bases to trimming and J lost 0 bases; unmatched junction nucleotides: 9. This CDR3 region has 17 residues. CDR1 is SGHTA, CDR2 FQGTGA, per germline. The CDR3 region has the DNA TGTGCCAGCTCCCGTAGCGGGAGGGCTAGCTCCTACAATGAGCAGTTCTTC. Translated: CASSRSGRASSYNEQFF.

The sample holds a few counts of this clonotype. DNA of the CDR3: TGTGCCAGCAGCTTAGTCCGACTGGCAGAGACCCAGTACTTC. Amino acid sequence: CASSLVRLAETQYF. This chain joins TRBV11-2 and TRBJ2-5; D gene ambiguous. This CDR3 is 14 amino acids long. The V end was cut by 1 base, the J end by 4 bases, with 10 bases between. Germline values: CDR1 SGHAT, CDR2 FQNNGV.

This clonotype was seen at least ten times. The chain carries TRBV28 and TRBJ1-2, with D possibly matching TRBD1 (5 bases). CDR1 is MDHEN and CDR2 is SYDVKM in the germline V gene. CDR3 length: 15 amino acids. Trimming took 6 bases from V and 9 from J, leaving 23 bases between them. The CDR3, as DNA: TGTGCCAGCAGGCGGGCAGGGAGTATATCGAGGAGCTACACCTTC. It is translated as CASRRAGSISRSYTF.

The chain has TRBV7-9 and TRBJ1-2; TRBD1 matches 8 bases. The CDR3 length is 17 residues. Trimming removed 4 bases from V and 0 bases from J; junction bases left unmatched: 10. CDR1 is SEHNR and CDR2 is FQNEAQ in the germline V gene (reference sequence). The CDR3 coding sequence is TGTGCCAGCAGCTCGCTCCGGGACAGGCAATCTAACTATGGCTACACCTTC. It is translated as CASSSLRDRQSNYGYTF. Combining the CDR3 with reference TRBV7-9 and TRBJ1-2 gives the whole variable domain DTGVSQNPRHKITKRGQNVTFRCDPISEHNRLYWYRQTLGQGPEFLTYFQNEAQLEKSRLLSDRFSAERPKGSFSTLEIQRTEQGDSAMYLCASSSLRDRQSNYGYTFGSGTRLTVV.